Below, 30 T cell receptor beta chains from the same sample are listed, as sequenced in a study of cytomegalovirus exposure and HLA in healthy donors. Primers for the PCR totalled 60 Vbeta and 13 Jbeta. Assay: immunoSEQ multiplex PCR; the TCRdb copy retains only in-frame clones and omits some. This sample has 130,000 to 150,000 clones; roughly 78% occur once, and the top ten carry approximately 2%. Sequencing used PBMCs. The receptors shown here come from a man aged 25 to 40 in good health and CMV-seronegative.

V gene TRBV30 combines with J gene TRBJ2-6; 12 bases match TRBD2. The CDR3 is 17 amino acids. The ends lost 3 bases at V and 0 bases at J; junction bases unmatched: 3. Germline V lookup: CDR1 GTSNPN, CDR2 SVGIG (reference sequence). CDR3 region: CAWRGLAGSSGANVLTF. Here the CDR3 DNA reads TGTGCCTGGAGAGGACTAGCGGGAAGCTCTGGGGCCAACGTCCTGACTTTC.

On this clone: Mismatch with germline at one junction end may stem from a read error. CDR3 bases: TGTGCCAGCAGTTTAAACGGGGGTGGTAGCAATCAGCCCCAGAATTTT. It specifies CASSLNGGGSNQPQNF. The chain carries TRBV27 and TRBJ1-5; D is possibly TRBD1 (5 bases). The CDR3 has 16 amino acids. Germline-derived CDR1 and CDR2 are MNHEY and SMNVEV (reference sequence).

There are a few counts of this clone. The chain joins TRBV4-2 to TRBJ2-3; 9 nucleotides align to TRBD2. Germline V CDR1 and CDR2: LGHNA, YNFKEQ. Trimming removed 2 bases from V and 2 bases from J; junction bases left unmatched: 8. The CDR3 consists of 17 residues. This CDR3 reads CASSQSREGRNTDTQYF. CDR3 nucleotide sequence: TGTGCCAGCAGCCAATCGCGGGAGGGCCGGAACACAGATACGCAGTATTTT.

V usage is TRBV5-4 and J usage is TRBJ2-2; maybe TRBD1 (5 bases). CDR3 length equals 16 residues. The germline V gene encodes CDR1 SGHNT and CDR2 YYREEE (reference sequence). The V end was cut by 3 bases, the J end by 1 base, with 13 bases between. CDR3 residues: CASSSTVFGNTGELFF. The CDR3 DNA reads TGTGCCAGCAGCTCGACAGTGTTTGGGAACACCGGGGAGCTGTTTTTT.

This chain uses TRBV2 with TRBJ2-5; TRBD2 matches 12 bases. This CDR3 is 16 amino acids long. CDR1 is SNHLY and CDR2 is FYNNEI in the germline V gene. The J segment lost 5 bases and the V segment lost 3 bases, leaving 7 bases of the junction unmatched. As DNA, the CDR3 is TGTGCCAGCAGTGATCAGGGACTAGCGGGCCGGGAGACCCAGTACTTC. It yields the protein CASSDQGLAGRETQYF.

This chain uses TRBV5-4 with TRBJ1-4; a possible D gene is TRBD1 (6 bases). Between the trimmed V and J ends, which lost 3 bases and 5 bases, there was a span of 11 bases. The CDR3 contains 14 residues. The germline gives CDR1 SGHNT, CDR2 YYREEE (reference sequence). The CDR3 loop is CASSSNRENEKLFF. Here the CDR3 DNA reads TGTGCCAGCAGCTCCAACAGGGAGAATGAAAAACTGTTTTTT.

The rearrangement uses TRBV6-1 and TRBJ2-5; a weak D match, TRBD1 (5 bases). Germline V lookup: CDR1 MNHNS, CDR2 SASEGT. The CDR3 length is 12 residues. Between the trimmed V and J ends, which lost 8 bases and 5 bases, there was a span of 12 bases. CDR3 residues: CASSRARETQYF. Written as DNA, the CDR3 is TGTGCCAGCTCCAGGGCCCGGGAGACCCAGTACTTC.

The V call is TRBV30, the J call TRBJ2-5, with TRBD1 as a possible D gene (6 bases). V was shortened by 2 bases and J by 2 bases, with 21 bases between the two germline ends. Looked up from germline, CDR1 is GTSNPN and CDR2 is SVGIG (reference sequence). The length of the CDR3 is 17 residues. DNA for the CDR3: TGTGCCTGGAGTAAGGGGGAGTCAGGGTTTTGGCAAGAGACCCAGTACTTC. This gives the protein CAWSKGESGFWQETQYF.

Here the CDR3 DNA reads TGTGCCAGCAGTTTATTAGGACAGGGAACCCAGGAGAACACTGAAGCTTTCTTT. Protein product: CASSLLGQGTQENTEAFF. The rearrangement joins TRBV28 to TRBJ1-1, with TRBD1 identical over 8 bases. After removal of 1 base from V and 1 base from J, the junction contained 11 bases not matched to a gene. The germline CDR1 and CDR2 sequences are MDHEN and SYDVKM. The CDR3 runs 18 residues.

The gene calls are TRBV27 and TRBJ2-7; 12 positions agree with TRBD2. Germline V gene lookup returns CDR1 MNHEY and CDR2 SMNVEV (reference sequence). The V segment lost 3 bases and the J segment 2 bases; nucleotides outside the gene matches: 2. This CDR3 spans 15 amino acids. CDR3 protein: CASSFLAGGPYEQYF. CDR3 nucleotides: TGTGCCAGCAGTTTCCTAGCGGGAGGGCCCTACGAGCAGTACTTC.

The genes are TRBV19 and TRBJ2-1; tentatively, D is TRBD1 (5 bases). The germline V and J ends were trimmed by 8 bases and 3 bases, with 11 bases remaining between them. CDR3 length: 13 residues. The germline gives CDR1 LNHDA, CDR2 SQIVND (reference sequence). CDR3 sequence reads: CASGPQGYNEQFF. The DNA for the CDR3 is TGTGCCAGTGGTCCCCAGGGCTACAATGAGCAGTTCTTC. The whole variable domain, remainder taken from reference TRBV19 and TRBJ2-1, is DGGITQSPKYLFRKEGQNVTLSCEQNLNHDAMYWYRQDPGQGLRLIYYSQIVNDFQKGDIAEGYSVSREKKESFPLTVTSAQKNPTAFYLCASGPQGYNEQFFGPGTRLTVL.

About this clone: One end of the junction varies from germline; a read error may be responsible. The rearrangement uses TRBV5-1 and TRBJ1-2; tentatively, D is TRBD1 (6 bases). Germline V CDR1 and CDR2: SGHRS, YFSETQ. This CDR3 region has 15 residues. The CDR3 loop is CASSLERGPNDGYTF. Written as DNA, the CDR3 is TGCGCCAGCAGCTTAGAGCGGGGGCCTAACGATGGCTACACCTTC.

The J gene is TRBJ1-2, the V gene TRBV7-9; no reliable D call. CDR1 SEHNR and CDR2 FQNEAQ come from the germline V gene (reference sequence). The CDR3 covers 12 residues. The V gene lost 4 bases and the J gene lost 5 bases, with 8 bases spanning the gap. CDR3 region: CASSSAKYGYTF. CDR3 coding DNA: TGTGCCAGCAGCTCCGCGAAATATGGCTACACCTTC.

The V and J genes are TRBV5-1 and TRBJ1-6; TRBD1 might be the D (6 bases). CDR1 and CDR2 from the germline V gene are SGHRS and YFSETQ. This CDR3 comprises 14 residues. The V and J ends lost 2 bases and 15 bases respectively, with 18 bases between them. The CDR3 bases are TGCGCCAGCAGCTTCATACAGGGATACCCTGACCTCCACTTT. This sequence encodes CASSFIQGYPDLHF.

This rearrangement joins TRBV6-5 to TRBJ1-2; D is uncertain. Germline loops: CDR1 MNHEY, CDR2 SVGAGI. The CDR3 runs to 15 residues. The V gene lost 0 bases and the J gene lost 0 bases, with 8 bases spanning the gap. CDR3 bases: TGTGCCAGCAGTTACTCATTACAGACTAACTATGGCTACACCTTC. Encoded protein: CASSYSLQTNYGYTF.

The CDR3 nucleotides are TGTGCCAGCAGTTTATCGACAGGGTACGAGCAGTACTTC. Translated: CASSLSTGYEQYF. This chain connects TRBV27 to TRBJ2-7; 7 bases are shared with TRBD1. This CDR3 region has 13 residues. Per germline, CDR1 MNHEY and CDR2 SMNVEV (reference sequence). The V gene end was trimmed by 0 bases and the J gene end by 4 bases; junction bases not matched to a gene: 0.

The chain carries TRBV5-5 and TRBJ2-1; D is possibly TRBD1 (5 bases). The CDR3 covers 15 residues. Per germline, CDR1 SGHKS and CDR2 YYEKEE (reference sequence). Trimming cost V 4 bases and J 6 bases, with 17 bases left between them. The CDR3 bases are TGTGCCAGCAGCCCGGTGGTGGCAGGGCCCAATGAGCAGTTCTTC. This sequence encodes CASSPVVAGPNEQFF.

In the case of this clone: The junction shows a germline mismatch at one end, possibly a read error. V usage is TRBV7-9 and J usage is TRBJ1-1; 8 nucleotides agree with TRBD1. The CDR3 is made up of 13 amino acids. CDR1 is SEHNR and CDR2 is FQNEAQ in the germline V gene (reference sequence). The CDR3 loop is CSSSQDRATEAFF. The DNA of the CDR3 is TGTTCCAGCAGCCAGGACAGGGCCACTGAAGCTTTCTTT.

This chain links TRBV5-1 with TRBJ1-1; D possibly corresponds to TRBD1 (6 bases). Germline V gene sequence: CDR1 SGHRS, CDR2 YFSETQ. Trimming took 3 bases from V and 8 from J, leaving 17 bases between them. CDR3 size: 14 residues. CDR3: CASSSGTSPGEAFF. CDR3 nucleotide sequence: TGCGCCAGCAGCTCCGGGACATCCCCGGGGGAAGCTTTCTTT.

The genes are TRBV28 and TRBJ1-2, with 7 bases lining up with TRBD1. Germline V gene lookup returns CDR1 MDHEN and CDR2 SYDVKM. V was pared by 2 bases and J by 4 bases, with 4 bases of the junction left unmatched. This CDR3 contains 14 residues. In DNA form, the CDR3 reads TGTGCCAGCAGTTTACAGGGGGTCCTCTATGGCTACACCTTC. Protein product: CASSLQGVLYGYTF.

This clone was recorded once. V is TRBV5-6 and J is TRBJ2-1; 8 bases match TRBD1. V dropped 4 bases and J dropped 4; count of bases not matched to a gene: 10. This CDR3 is built from 16 residues. Germline V gene data show CDR1 as SGHDT and CDR2 as YYEEEE. The CDR3 protein is CASSKGQALIYNEQFF. CDR3 DNA: TGTGCCAGCAGCAAGGGACAGGCCCTGATTTACAATGAGCAGTTCTTC.

V and J are TRBV27 and TRBJ2-7, with D possibly being TRBD1 (6 bases). This CDR3 has 16 residues. CDR1 MNHEY and CDR2 SMNVEV come from the germline V gene (reference sequence). V gave up 2 bases and J gave up 7 bases, with 21 bases separating them. CDR3 sequence: CASSLRGDRSPQEQYF. Written as DNA, the CDR3 is TGTGCCAGCAGTTTACGGGGAGACAGGTCCCCACAGGAGCAGTACTTC.

The V and J genes are TRBV7-6 and TRBJ1-1, with no clear D. This CDR3 is 15 amino acids long. Trimming left V 2 bases short and J 1 base short, with 11 bases between. The germline gives CDR1 SGHVS, CDR2 FNYEAQ. The CDR3 here is CASSLTRARNTEAFF. CDR3 in DNA: TGTGCCAGCAGCTTAACGAGGGCACGGAACACTGAAGCTTTCTTT.

The chain is built from TRBV5-1 and TRBJ1-1; D might be TRBD1 (6 bases). CDR1 and CDR2 from the germline V gene are SGHRS and YFSETQ. This CDR3 region has 16 residues. Trimming took off 3 bases at V and 4 bases at J, with 19 bases between the two ends. The CDR3 sequence: CASSSGALGGITEAFF. The CDR3 nucleotides are TGCGCCAGCAGCTCGGGGGCTCTGGGGGGGATCACTGAAGCTTTCTTT.

This chain joins TRBV15 and TRBJ1-1; 9 nucleotides align to TRBD1. The CDR3 is 14 residues long. V trimming: 7 bases; J trimming: 1 base; junction bases outside the gene matches: 4. Germline CDR1 LNHNV, CDR2 YYDKDF (reference sequence). The CDR3 spells CATKQGASNTEAFF. For the CDR3, the DNA is TGTGCCACCAAACAGGGGGCTTCGAACACTGAAGCTTTCTTT. Variable domain in full (rest from reference TRBV15 and TRBJ1-1): DAMVIQNPRYQVTQFGKPVTLSCSQTLNHNVMYWYQQKSSQAPKLLFHYYDKDFNNEADTPDNFQSRRPNTSFCFLDIRSPGLGDTAMYLCATKQGASNTEAFFGQGTRLTVV.

This chain joins TRBV29-1 and TRBJ2-2; D might be TRBD1 (6 bases). The CDR3 sequence is 13 residues long. V shed 7 bases and J shed 1 base, with 10 bases lying between them. The germline CDR1 and CDR2 sequences are SQVTM and ANQGSEA. The CDR3 loop is CSGGQLNTGELFF. The CDR3 DNA sequence: TGCAGCGGCGGACAGCTGAACACCGGGGAGCTGTTTTTT.

The chain joins TRBV10-2 to TRBJ2-5; no clear D gene. Trimming left V 3 bases short and J 4 bases short, with 15 bases between. Germline assignment: CDR1 WSHSY and CDR2 SAAADI. This CDR3 has 15 residues. CDR3 residues: CASSDPSLARETQYF. In DNA, the CDR3 is TGCGCCAGCAGTGACCCCTCACTTGCCCGAGAGACCCAGTACTTC.

The gene calls are TRBV29-1 and TRBJ2-1; TRBD2 agrees at 14 bases. The CDR3 covers 17 residues. J gave up 0 bases and V 6 bases, and 7 bases lay outside the gene matches. Germline V gene lookup returns CDR1 SQVTM and CDR2 ANQGSEA. The CDR3 spells CSVPGLAGVSSYNEQFF. The CDR3, as DNA: TGCAGCGTCCCGGGACTAGCGGGAGTGAGCTCCTACAATGAGCAGTTCTTC.

This sequence joins TRBV10-3 and TRBJ2-7; a weak D match, TRBD1 (6 bases). Per germline, CDR1 ENHRY and CDR2 SYGVKD. Trimming removed 6 bases from V and 6 bases from J, with 18 bases in between. The CDR3 runs to 14 residues. Written as DNA, the CDR3 is TGTGCCATCAGCGAACAGGGATGGTTCGGCGAGCAGTACTTC. Translation: CAISEQGWFGEQYF.

V usage is TRBV6-6 and J usage is TRBJ2-7; the D gene is possibly TRBD2 (5 bases). The germline gives CDR1 MNHNY, CDR2 SVGAGI (reference sequence). The CDR3 spans 15 residues. The V and J ends lost 7 bases and 2 bases respectively, with 18 bases between them. CDR3 sequence reads: CASTNLWETTYEQYF. The CDR3, as DNA: TGTGCCAGCACCAACCTTTGGGAGACTACCTACGAGCAGTACTTC.